The 8 T cell receptor beta chains below all came from one sample that was sequenced in a study of tumor-infiltrating lymphocytes in localized non-small cell lung cancer. Measured with immunoSEQ multiplex PCR; TCRdb has only the in-frame clones, and not every one. The sample shows approximately 15,000 clones, more than 65% of them seen only once. Sequencing used lung tumor tissue. All receptors come from a human donor with non-small cell lung cancer.

This chain joins TRBV19 and TRBJ2-5, with 12 bases aligning to TRBD2. Germline-derived CDR1 and CDR2 are LNHDA and SQIVND (reference sequence). The CDR3 has 14 amino acids. V lost 3 bases to trimming and J lost 7 bases; unmatched junction nucleotides: 3. CDR3 DNA: TGTGCCAGTAGTATGTCTAGCGGGGGGGGGACCCAGTACTTC. It codes for CASSMSSGGGTQYF.

This clone was seen a few times. The chain couples TRBV7-6 to TRBJ2-2, with 8 bases fitting TRBD1. From germline, CDR1 is SGHVS and CDR2 FNYEAQ. The CDR3 spans 16 residues. V was clipped by 1 base and J by 7 bases; unmatched bases: 8. The CDR3 nucleotides read TGTGCCAGCAGCTTAGTGCGGACAGGGAACTACGGGGAGCTGTTTTTT. It encodes CASSLVRTGNYGELFF.

The rearrangement uses TRBV19 and TRBJ1-4; 10 bases are a match to TRBD1. Germline V gives CDR1 LNHDA, CDR2 SQIVND (reference sequence). This CDR3 is 15 amino acids long. V trimming: 3 bases; J trimming: 3 bases; junction bases outside the gene matches: 1. The DNA for the CDR3 is TGTGCCAGTAGTATCGGGACAGGGGCTAATGAAAAACTGTTTTTT. Amino acid sequence: CASSIGTGANEKLFF.

This chain joins TRBV19 and TRBJ1-4; D remains unclear. V lost 3 bases to trimming and J lost 0 bases, with 11 bases between them. CDR3 length: 16 residues. Per germline, CDR1 LNHDA and CDR2 SQIVND (reference sequence). This CDR3 is CASSIPRAATNEKLFF. CDR3 DNA: TGTGCCAGTAGTATTCCCCGGGCTGCAACTAATGAAAAACTGTTTTTT.

This sequence joins TRBV11-2 and TRBJ1-4, with TRBD1 matching over 10 bases. Germline V gives CDR1 SGHAT, CDR2 FQNNGV. J gave up 8 bases and V 5 bases, and 8 bases lay outside the gene matches. The CDR3 spans 15 residues. Here the CDR3 reads CASSPRQGAQEKLFF. DNA of the CDR3: TGTGCCAGCAGCCCAAGACAGGGGGCCCAGGAAAAACTGTTTTTT.

CDR3 DNA sequence: TGTGCCAGTAACGGAGGTGAAGGTCTTCCTTGGAGCAATCAGCCCCAGCATTTT. It codes for CASNGGEGLPWSNQPQHF. The chain recombines TRBV19 with TRBJ1-5; D is uncertain. V was clipped by 7 bases and J by 1 base, with 23 bases between them. The germline V gene has CDR1 LNHDA and CDR2 SQIVND (reference sequence). The CDR3 length is 18 residues. Full variable domain (outside the CDR3, taken from reference TRBV19 and TRBJ1-5): DGGITQSPKYLFRKEGQNVTLSCEQNLNHDAMYWYRQDPGQGLRLIYYSQIVNDFQKGDIAEGYSVSREKKESFPLTVTSAQKNPTAFYLCASNGGEGLPWSNQPQHFGDGTRLSIL.

The count of this clone is one. This chain joins TRBV18 and TRBJ1-2; 10 nucleotides agree with TRBD1. Germline V gene sequence: CDR1 KGHSH, CDR2 LQKENI. The CDR3 consists of 14 residues. V shed 4 bases, J shed 2 bases, and the junction held 1 base outside the gene matches. The DNA for the CDR3 is TGTGCCAGCTCACAGGGACAGGGGAACTATGGCTACACCTTC. This sequence encodes CASSQGQGNYGYTF.

V gene TRBV6-5 combines with J gene TRBJ1-1; 8 bases fit TRBD1. Trimming at V came to 3 bases and at J to 6 bases, leaving 9 bases not matched to a gene. Germline CDR1 and CDR2: MNHEY and SVGAGI. The length of the CDR3 is 15 residues. The chain's CDR3 is CASSYTTGEDAEAFF. The CDR3 coding sequence is TGTGCCAGCAGTTATACGACAGGGGAAGATGCTGAAGCTTTCTTT.